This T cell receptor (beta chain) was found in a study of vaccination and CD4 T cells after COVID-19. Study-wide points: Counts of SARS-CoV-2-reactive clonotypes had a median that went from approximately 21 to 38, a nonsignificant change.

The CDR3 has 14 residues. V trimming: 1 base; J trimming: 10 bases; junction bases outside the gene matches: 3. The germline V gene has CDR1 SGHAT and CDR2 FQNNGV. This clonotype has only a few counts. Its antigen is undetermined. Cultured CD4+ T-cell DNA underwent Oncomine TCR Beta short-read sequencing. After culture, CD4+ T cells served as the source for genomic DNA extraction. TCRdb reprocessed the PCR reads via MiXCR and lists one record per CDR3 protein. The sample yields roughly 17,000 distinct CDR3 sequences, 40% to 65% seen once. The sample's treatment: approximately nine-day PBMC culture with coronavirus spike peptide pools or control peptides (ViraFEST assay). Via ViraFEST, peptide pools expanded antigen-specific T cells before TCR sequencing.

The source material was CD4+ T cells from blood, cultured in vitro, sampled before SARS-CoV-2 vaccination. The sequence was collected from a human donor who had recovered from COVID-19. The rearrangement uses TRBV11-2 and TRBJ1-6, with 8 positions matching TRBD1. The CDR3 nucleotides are TGTGCCAGCAGCTTAGGGACAGGGAGCTCACCCCTCCACTTT. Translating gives CASSLGTGSSPLHF.